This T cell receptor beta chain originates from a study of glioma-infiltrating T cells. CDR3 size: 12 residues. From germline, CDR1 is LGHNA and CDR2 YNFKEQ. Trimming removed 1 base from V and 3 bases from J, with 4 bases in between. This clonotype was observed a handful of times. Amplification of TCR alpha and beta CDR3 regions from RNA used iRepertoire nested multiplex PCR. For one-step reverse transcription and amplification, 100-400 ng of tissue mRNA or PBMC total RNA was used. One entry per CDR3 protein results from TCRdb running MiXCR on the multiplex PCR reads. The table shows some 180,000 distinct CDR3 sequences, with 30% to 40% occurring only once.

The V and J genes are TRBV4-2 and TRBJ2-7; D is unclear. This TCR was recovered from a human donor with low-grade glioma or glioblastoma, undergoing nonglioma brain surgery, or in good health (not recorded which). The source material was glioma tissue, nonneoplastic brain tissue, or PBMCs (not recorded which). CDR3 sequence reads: CASSQGIYEQYF. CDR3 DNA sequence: TGTGCCAGCAGCCAAGGAATCTACGAGCAGTACTTC.